This T cell receptor beta chain was identified during a study of HIV-infected patients and healthy controls. The CDR3 length is 13 residues. V lost 3 bases and J 3 bases, leaving 9 bases between the germline ends. TCRdb re-called the 5' RACE reads with MiXCR, one entry per CDR3 protein. The profile shows about 64,000 distinct CDR3 sequences, around 21% of them singletons. Specimen: CD4+ T cells from blood. The TCR sequence derives from a human donor in good health. This chain uses TRBV12-3 or TRBV12-4 with TRBJ2-7; TRBD1 might be the D (6 bases). CDR3: CASSLDRVYEQYF. CDR3 nucleotide sequence: TGTGCCAGCAGTTTGGACAGAGTCTACGAGCAGTACTTC.